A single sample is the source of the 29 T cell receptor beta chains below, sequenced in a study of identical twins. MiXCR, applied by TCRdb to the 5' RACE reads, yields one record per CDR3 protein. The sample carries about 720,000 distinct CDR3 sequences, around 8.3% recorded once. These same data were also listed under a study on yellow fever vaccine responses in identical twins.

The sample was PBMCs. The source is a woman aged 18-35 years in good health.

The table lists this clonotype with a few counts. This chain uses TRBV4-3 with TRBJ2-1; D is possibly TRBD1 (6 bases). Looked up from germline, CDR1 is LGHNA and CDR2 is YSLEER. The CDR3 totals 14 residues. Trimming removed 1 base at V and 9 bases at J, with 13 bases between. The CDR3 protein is CASSQAYRESEQFF. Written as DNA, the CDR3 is TGCGCCAGCAGCCAAGCCTACAGGGAAAGTGAGCAGTTCTTC.

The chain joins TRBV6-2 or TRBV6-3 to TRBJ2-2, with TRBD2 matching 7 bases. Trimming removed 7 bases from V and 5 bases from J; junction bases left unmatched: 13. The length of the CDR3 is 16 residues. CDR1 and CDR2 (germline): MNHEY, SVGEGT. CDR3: CASTTGSGYETGELFF. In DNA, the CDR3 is TGTGCCAGCACCACGGGTAGCGGGTACGAGACCGGGGAGCTGTTTTTT.

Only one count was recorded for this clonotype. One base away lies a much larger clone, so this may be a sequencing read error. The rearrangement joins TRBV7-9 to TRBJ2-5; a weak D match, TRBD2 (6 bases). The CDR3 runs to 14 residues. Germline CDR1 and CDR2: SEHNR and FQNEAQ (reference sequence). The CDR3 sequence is CAGSPLLGGETQYF. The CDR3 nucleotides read TGTGCCGGCAGCCCCCTACTGGGGGGAGAGACCCAGTACTTC.

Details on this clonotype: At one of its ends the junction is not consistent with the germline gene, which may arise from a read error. CDR3 sequence: CACSFGAGQAANTGELFF. The CDR3 coding sequence is TGTGCCTGCAGTTTTGGGGCGGGACAGGCGGCGAACACCGGGGAGCTGTTTTTT. The rearrangement uses TRBV12-3 or TRBV12-4 and TRBJ2-2; 8 nucleotides agree with TRBD1. The CDR3 covers 18 residues.

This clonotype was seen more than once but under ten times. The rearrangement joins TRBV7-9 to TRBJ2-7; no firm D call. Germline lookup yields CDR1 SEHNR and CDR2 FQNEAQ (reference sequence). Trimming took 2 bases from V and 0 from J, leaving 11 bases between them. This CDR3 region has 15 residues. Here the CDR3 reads CASSLRELSSYEQYF. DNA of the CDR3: TGTGCCAGCAGCTTACGAGAGCTAAGCTCCTACGAGCAGTACTTC.

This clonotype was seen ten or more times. The CDR3 loop reads CASSHQGIDGYTF. The CDR3 DNA is TGTGCCAGCAGCCATCAGGGGATTGATGGCTACACCTTC. V gene TRBV11-2 combines with J gene TRBJ1-2; TRBD1 might be the D (6 bases). The CDR3 covers 13 residues. Trimming took off 5 bases at V and 6 bases at J, with 13 bases between the two ends. Germline V CDR1 and CDR2: SGHAT, FQNNGV.

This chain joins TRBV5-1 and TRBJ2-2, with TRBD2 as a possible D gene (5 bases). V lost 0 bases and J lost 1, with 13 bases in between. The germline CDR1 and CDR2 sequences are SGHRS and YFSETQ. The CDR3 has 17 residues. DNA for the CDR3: TGCGCCAGCAGCTTGGTTCGGGGAGTGAGGAACACCGGGGAGCTGTTTTTT. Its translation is CASSLVRGVRNTGELFF.

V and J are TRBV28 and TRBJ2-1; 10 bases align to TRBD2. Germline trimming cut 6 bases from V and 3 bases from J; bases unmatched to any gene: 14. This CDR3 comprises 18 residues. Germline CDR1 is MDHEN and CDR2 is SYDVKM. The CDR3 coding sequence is TGTGCCAGCAGACTCGATACCTTAGCGGGAGGTCACTACAATGAGCAGTTCTTC. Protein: CASRLDTLAGGHYNEQFF.

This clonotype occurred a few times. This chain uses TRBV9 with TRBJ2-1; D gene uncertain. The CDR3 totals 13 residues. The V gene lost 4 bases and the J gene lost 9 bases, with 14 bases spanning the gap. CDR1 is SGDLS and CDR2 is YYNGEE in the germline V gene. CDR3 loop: CASSRELWGEQFF. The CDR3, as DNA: TGTGCCAGCAGCAGAGAGTTGTGGGGTGAGCAGTTCTTC. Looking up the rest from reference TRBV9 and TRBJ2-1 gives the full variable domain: DSGVTQTPKHLITATGQRVTLRCSPRSGDLSVYWYQQSLDQGLQFLIQYYNGEERAKGNILERFSAQQFPDLHSELNLSSLELGDSALYFCASSRELWGEQFFGPGTRLTVL.

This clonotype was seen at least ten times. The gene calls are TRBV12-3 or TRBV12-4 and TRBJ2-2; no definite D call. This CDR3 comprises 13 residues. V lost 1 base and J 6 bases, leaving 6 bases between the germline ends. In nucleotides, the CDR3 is TGTGCCAGCAGTTTAGGTACCCCCGGGGAGCTGTTTTTT. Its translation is CASSLGTPGELFF.

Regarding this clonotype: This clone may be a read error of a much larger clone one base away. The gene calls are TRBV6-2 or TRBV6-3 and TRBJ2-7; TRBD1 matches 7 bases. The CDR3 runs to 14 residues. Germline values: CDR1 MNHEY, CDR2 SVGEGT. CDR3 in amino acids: CASNYQGQSYEQYF. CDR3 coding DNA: TGTGCCAGCAATTACCAGGGACAGTCCTACGAGCAGTACTTC.

The CDR3 loop reads CASRKGSGANVLTF. Written as DNA, the CDR3 is TGTGCCAGCAGGAAGGGTTCTGGGGCCAACGTCCTGACTTTC. The chain joins TRBV9 to TRBJ2-6, with D unclear. The ends were cut back, 5 bases at V and 1 base at J, with 7 bases in the middle. CDR1 is SGDLS and CDR2 is YYNGEE in the germline V gene. The CDR3 sequence is 14 residues long.

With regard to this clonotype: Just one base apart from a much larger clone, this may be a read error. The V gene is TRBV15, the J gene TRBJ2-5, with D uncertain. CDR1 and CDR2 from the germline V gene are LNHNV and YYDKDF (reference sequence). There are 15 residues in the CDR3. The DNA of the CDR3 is TGTGCCACCAGCAGAGATCTGGGCAGCCAAGGGACCCAGTACTTC. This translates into CATSRDLGSQGTQYF.

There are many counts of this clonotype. CDR3 coding DNA: TGTGCCAGCAGTGCCGGGGGCGACGGCACCGGGGAGCTGTTTTTT. This sequence encodes CASSAGGDGTGELFF. This rearrangement joins TRBV6-4 to TRBJ2-2, with D tentatively TRBD1 or TRBD2 (6 bases each). Germline V gene data show CDR1 as MRHNA and CDR2 as SNTAGT. This CDR3 spans 15 amino acids. Trimming stripped 4 bases from V and 4 bases from J, with 13 bases between.

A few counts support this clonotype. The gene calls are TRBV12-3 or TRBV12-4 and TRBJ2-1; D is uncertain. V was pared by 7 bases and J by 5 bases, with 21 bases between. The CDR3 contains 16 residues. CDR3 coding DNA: TGTGCCAGCACCCCACAATCGAGAAAACAGCACAATGAGCAGTTCTTC. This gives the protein CASTPQSRKQHNEQFF.

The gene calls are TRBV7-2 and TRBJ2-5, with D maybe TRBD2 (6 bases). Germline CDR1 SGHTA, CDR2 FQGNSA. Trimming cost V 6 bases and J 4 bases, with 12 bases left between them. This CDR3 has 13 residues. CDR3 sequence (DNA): TGTGCCAGCAGGCAGGGAGCGGGAGAGACCCAGTACTTC. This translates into CASRQGAGETQYF.

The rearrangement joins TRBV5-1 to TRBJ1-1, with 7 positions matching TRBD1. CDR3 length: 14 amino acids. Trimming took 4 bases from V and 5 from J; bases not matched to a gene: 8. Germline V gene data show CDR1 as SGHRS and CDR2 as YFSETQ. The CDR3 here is CASSGLTGLTEAFF. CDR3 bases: TGCGCCAGCAGCGGATTGACAGGGCTGACTGAAGCTTTCTTT. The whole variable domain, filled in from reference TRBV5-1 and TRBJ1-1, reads KAGVTQTPRYLIKTRGQQVTLSCSPISGHRSVSWYQQTPGQGLQFLFEYFSETQRNKGNFPGRFSGRQFSNSRSEMNVSTLELGDSALYLCASSGLTGLTEAFFGQGTRLTVV.

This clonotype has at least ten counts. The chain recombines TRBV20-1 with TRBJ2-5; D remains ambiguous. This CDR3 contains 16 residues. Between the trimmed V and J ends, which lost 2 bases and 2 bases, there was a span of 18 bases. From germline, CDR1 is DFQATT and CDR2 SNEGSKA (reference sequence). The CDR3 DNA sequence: TGCAGTGCTAGACCTCCCTTAATAAGCTTACAAGAGACCCAGTACTTC. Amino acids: CSARPPLISLQETQYF.

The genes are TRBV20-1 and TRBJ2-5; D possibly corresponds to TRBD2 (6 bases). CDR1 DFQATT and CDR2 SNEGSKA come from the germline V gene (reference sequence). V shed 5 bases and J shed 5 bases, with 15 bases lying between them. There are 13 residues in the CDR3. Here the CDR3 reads CSAGGLFVETQYF. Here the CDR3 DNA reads TGCAGTGCTGGTGGACTATTCGTGGAGACCCAGTACTTC.

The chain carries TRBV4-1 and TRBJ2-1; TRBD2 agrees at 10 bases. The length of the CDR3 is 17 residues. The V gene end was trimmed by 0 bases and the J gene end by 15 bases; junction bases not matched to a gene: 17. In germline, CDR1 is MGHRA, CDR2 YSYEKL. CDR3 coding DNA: TGCGCCAGCAGCCAAGAAAGGAGCAGGACTCTAGCGGGAGTGCCGTTCTTC. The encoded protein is CASSQERSRTLAGVPFF.

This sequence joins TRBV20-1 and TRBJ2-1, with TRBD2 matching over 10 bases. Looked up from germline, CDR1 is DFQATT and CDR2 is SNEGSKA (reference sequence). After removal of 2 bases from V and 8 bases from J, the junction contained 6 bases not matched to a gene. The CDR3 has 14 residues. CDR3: CSARRLAGDDEQFF. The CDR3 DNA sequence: TGCAGTGCTAGACGGCTAGCGGGAGATGATGAGCAGTTCTTC.

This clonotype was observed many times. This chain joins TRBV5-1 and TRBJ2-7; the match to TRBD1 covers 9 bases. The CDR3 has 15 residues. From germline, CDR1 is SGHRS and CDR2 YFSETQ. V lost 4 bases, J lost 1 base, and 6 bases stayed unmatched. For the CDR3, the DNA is TGCGCCAGCAGCCGACAGGGACAGGGTTCCTACGAGCAGTACTTC. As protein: CASSRQGQGSYEQYF.

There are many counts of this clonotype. Written as DNA, the CDR3 is TGTGCCACCAGTGATTCGTCCAAAAACATTCAGTACTTC. Residues: CATSDSSKNIQYF. This rearrangement joins TRBV24-1 to TRBJ2-4; D gene uncertain. This CDR3 is 13 amino acids long. Germline V gene lookup returns CDR1 KGHDR and CDR2 SFDVKD. Trimming cost V 2 bases and J 2 bases, with 3 bases left between them.

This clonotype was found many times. The DNA for the CDR3 is TGCGCCAGCAGCCAAGAGGGCTACTCCTACAATGAGCAGTTCTTC. It is translated as CASSQEGYSYNEQFF. The chain combines TRBV4-1 with TRBJ2-1, with no clear D. This CDR3 comprises 15 residues. V was pared by 0 bases and J by 0 bases, with 6 bases between. Germline V CDR1 and CDR2: MGHRA, YSYEKL.

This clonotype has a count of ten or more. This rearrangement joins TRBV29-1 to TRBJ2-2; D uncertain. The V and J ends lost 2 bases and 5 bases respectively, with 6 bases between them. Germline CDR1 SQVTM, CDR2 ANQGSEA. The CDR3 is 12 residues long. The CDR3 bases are TGCAGCGTTGAAAGGATTACCGGGGAGCTGTTTTTT. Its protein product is CSVERITGELFF.

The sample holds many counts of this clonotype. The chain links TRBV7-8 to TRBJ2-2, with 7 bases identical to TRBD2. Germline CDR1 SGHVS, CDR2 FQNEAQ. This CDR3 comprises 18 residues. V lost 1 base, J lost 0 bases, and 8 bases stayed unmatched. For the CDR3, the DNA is TGTGCCAGCAGCTTAGTGGGGAGGCGGGGGACGAACACCGGGGAGCTGTTTTTT. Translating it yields CASSLVGRRGTNTGELFF.

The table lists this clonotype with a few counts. The CDR3, as DNA: TGTGCCAGCAGCGGGACTAGCGGGATCGTGACCCAGTACTTC. This translates into CASSGTSGIVTQYF. The J gene is TRBJ2-5, the V gene TRBV7-9, with 13 bases aligning to TRBD2. With V trimmed by 5 bases and J by 7 bases, 4 bases remained unmatched. The length of the CDR3 is 14 residues. The germline gives CDR1 SEHNR, CDR2 FQNEAQ (reference sequence).

The CDR3 reads CASSDDRGSYNEQFF. CDR3 coding DNA: TGTGCCAGCAGCGACGACAGGGGCTCCTACAATGAGCAGTTCTTC. The V call is TRBV5-5, the J call TRBJ2-1, with 8 bases that match TRBD1. CDR1 is SGHKS, CDR2 YYEKEE, per germline (reference sequence). J gave up 0 bases and V 4 bases, and 3 bases lay outside the gene matches. The length of the CDR3 is 15 residues.

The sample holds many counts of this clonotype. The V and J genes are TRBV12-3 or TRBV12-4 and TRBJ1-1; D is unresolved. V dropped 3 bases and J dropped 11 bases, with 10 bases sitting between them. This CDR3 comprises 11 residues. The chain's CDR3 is CASSFSRAAFF. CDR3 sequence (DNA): TGTGCCAGCAGTTTTTCCCGGGCCGCTTTCTTT.